This is a list of T cell receptor beta chains from one sample in a study of blood T cells in healthy people across ages. TCRdb ran MiXCR on the 5' RACE reads and lists one entry per CDR3 protein. The profile shows about 680,000 distinct CDR3 sequences, around 48% of them singletons. The sequencing sample was made of blood. The receptors originated from a woman aged 55-70 years in good health. CDR3s include the opening cysteine and the closing phenylalanine or tryptophan.

V,length,CDR3
TRBV3-1,15,CASSQRDPGQGAYTF
TRBV27,16,CASSLLLAGVYNEQFF
TRBV19,16,CASSITGQVITDTQYF
TRBV20-1,15,CSARDPGAATYGYTF
TRBV2,12,CASRQAADTQYF
TRBV29-1,15,CSVGGAVSSYNEQFF
TRBV6-5,18,CASSYSRVGTAGVNEQFF
TRBV27,16,CASSRTGQSSVYGYTF
TRBV5-1,16,CASSFTSGRSGNEQYF
TRBV12-3/TRBV12-4,15,CASSLAAGVGNEQFF
TRBV20-1,14,CSPSLWGRQETQYF
TRBV27,12,CASSTSGDEQFF
TRBV10-3,14,CAISGTGANSPLHF
TRBV6-1,16,CASSAGPGAFYGGYTF
TRBV7-9,14,CASSLLAVRDEQYF
TRBV12-3/TRBV12-4,13,CASRLWSTGELFF
TRBV30,15,CAWSAEGTVFSGYTF
TRBV5-4,18,CASSFGTSGRRNTDTQYF
TRBV5-6,16,CASSPRTGNFFYGYTF
TRBV12-3/TRBV12-4,15,CAVSRGQGGEETQYF
TRBV7-2,14,CASSGTSGYNEQFF
TRBV20-1,15,CSARVRDRWNTEAFF
TRBV4-3,13,CASSQDQDNEQYF
TRBV2,15,CASSDRTSGRNEQFF
TRBV27,14,CASSLKRDADTQYF
TRBV12-3/TRBV12-4,14,CASRPLAGLKTQYF
TRBV20-1,14,CSASSGGAQETQYF
TRBV7-9,16,CASSLVVGEAYNEQFF
TRBV20-1,15,CSAYNPGQVGDTQYF
TRBV12-3/TRBV12-4,14,CASSPTGISYEQYF
TRBV15,15,CATSTERDRRYTQYF
TRBV29-1,17,CSARGLAGDASGNEQFF
TRBV7-2,16,CASSFLGGTTHNEQFF
TRBV7-3,13,CASSARPDQPQHF
TRBV7-8,16,CASSLGPTAVGYEQYF
TRBV4-2,14,CASSRSGTKYEQYF
TRBV28,13,CASRTGWGETQYF
TRBV28,14,CASGVAGGSYEQYF
TRBV6-5,15,CASSYSRQTQETQYF
TRBV6-2/TRBV6-3,14,CASSSRLTNQPQHF
TRBV29-1,19,CSVEVWDSGRSQATDTQYF
TRBV25-1,15,CASSEFGRANYGYTF
TRBV5-1,14,CASSYDRPSNGQFF
TRBV28,12,CASRELADTQYF
TRBV4-3,14,CASSQEAGYNEQYF
TRBV3-1,13,CASSQNRVETQYF
TRBV5-1,17,CASSPGTGNSGANVLTF
TRBV29-1,13,CSARGTAQETQYF
TRBV4-1,16,CASSQAQSSGANVLTF
TRBV5-1,14,CASRLAEGQETQYF
TRBV30,15,CAWASGTGIYNEQFF
TRBV20-1,12,CSADDWSETQYF
TRBV29-1,13,CSGGTGVTDTQYF
TRBV7-2,15,CASSFPAGGTDTQYF
TRBV12-3/TRBV12-4,15,CASSLGSLAGFEQYF
TRBV7-3,14,CASRPTGENSPLHF
TRBV7-2,14,CASSPLATVYGYTF
TRBV20-1,15,CSASGILSSYNEQFF